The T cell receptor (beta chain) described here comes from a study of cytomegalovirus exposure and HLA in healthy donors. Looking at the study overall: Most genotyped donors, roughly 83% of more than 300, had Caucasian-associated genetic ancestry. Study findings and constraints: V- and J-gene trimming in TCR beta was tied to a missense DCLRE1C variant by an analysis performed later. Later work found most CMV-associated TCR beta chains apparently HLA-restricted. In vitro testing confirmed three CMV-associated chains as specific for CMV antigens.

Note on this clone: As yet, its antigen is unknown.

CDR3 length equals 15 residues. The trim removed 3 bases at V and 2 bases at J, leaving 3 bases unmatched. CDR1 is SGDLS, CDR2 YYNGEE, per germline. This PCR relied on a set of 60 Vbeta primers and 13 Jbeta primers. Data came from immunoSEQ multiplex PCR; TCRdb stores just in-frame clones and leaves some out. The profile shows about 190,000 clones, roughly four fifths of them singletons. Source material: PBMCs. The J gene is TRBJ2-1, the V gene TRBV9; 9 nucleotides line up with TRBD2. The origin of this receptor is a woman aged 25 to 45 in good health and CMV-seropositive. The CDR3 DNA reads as TGTGCCAGCAGCGGAGGCGGGAGGGCCTACAATGAGCAGTTCTTC. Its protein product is CASSGGGRAYNEQFF.